This TCR beta chain was identified during a study of blood T cell repertoires in COVID-19. The repertoire was sequenced with immunoSEQ multiplex PCR; TCRdb's copy has only in-frame clones and lacks some. The profile shows 200,000 to 250,000 clones, about 86% of them singletons. The TCR was taken from a man aged 55-75 years who had recovered from COVID-19. Material for sequencing was peripheral blood.

The DNA of the CDR3 is TGTGCCAGCAGCCTGACAGGGGGCGCCGGGGATGAGCAGTTCTTC. Protein product: CASSLTGGAGDEQFF. V is TRBV9 and J is TRBJ2-1; TRBD1 agrees at 10 bases. The CDR3 is 15 amino acids. Per germline, CDR1 SGDLS and CDR2 YYNGEE. The V and J ends lost 4 bases and 8 bases, in that order; junction bases with no gene match: 9.